Listed below are T cell receptor beta chains from one sample, sequenced in a study of CD8+CD57+ T cells in acquired aplastic anemia. Via MiXCR, TCRdb re-called the reads, giving one row per CDR3 protein. The sample yields about 190,000 distinct CDR3 sequences, about 53% seen once. Material: sorted CD4+, CD8+, or CD8+CD57+ T cells (not recorded which) from PBMCs. These receptors were taken from a human donor in good health, serving as a control. Each CDR3 is given without its conserved first and last residue. The order of the fields is V gene, J gene, CDR3 length, CDR3 protein.

TRBV20-1	TRBJ1-1	12	SANRPTGNTEAF
TRBV9	TRBJ1-1	13	ASSVAGSLNTEAF
TRBV19	TRBJ2-4	13	ATTAGGLSKNIQY
TRBV20-1	TRBJ2-1	12	SANPVQAYNEQF
TRBV11-3	TRBJ1-1	11	ASSLLRGTEAF
TRBV7-3	TRBJ2-7	13	ASSLTGTGAYEQY
TRBV7-8	TRBJ1-2	12	ASTQPGQGRGYT
TRBV2	TRBJ2-1	13	ASTLVGGGDNEQF
TRBV2	TRBJ1-1	9	ASSDGQGKL
TRBV19	TRBJ2-3	11	ASSTQQTDAQY
TRBV20-1	TRBJ1-1	10	SAPDILPRAF
TRBV29-1	TRBJ2-7	10	SAGDRTYEQY
TRBV7-8	TRBJ2-7	13	ASSPNRGRGKEQY
TRBV9	TRBJ2-5	12	ASSGGVNQETQY
TRBV5-6	TRBJ1-1	14	ASSVRQGYMNTEAF
TRBV15	TRBJ2-5	12	ATSRDRVQETQY
TRBV6-4	TRBJ2-7	13	ASSEEQGASYEQY
TRBV11-2	TRBJ1-4	14	ASSSIDRGRREKLF
TRBV7-4	TRBJ2-7	13	ASSFRRGAGYEQY
TRBV6-2/TRBV6-3	TRBJ1-6	13	ASSYQGQESSPLH
TRBV3-2	TRBJ2-5	12	ARRSPGTGEAQY
TRBV19	TRBJ2-2	10	ASRTGPGELF
TRBV10-3	TRBJ2-2	14	AISRDLPSNTGELF
TRBV6-6	TRBJ2-6	15	ASSSQSGTSGANVLT
TRBV15	TRBJ1-2	15	ATSRDNKRTANYGYT
TRBV27	TRBJ1-2	11	ASAPGAVYGYT
TRBV7-2	TRBJ2-5	15	ASSLVGTGLAKETQY
TRBV6-5	TRBJ2-7	12	ASRTGTGLAWQY
TRBV5-1	TRBJ2-7	13	ASSLATGVSYEQY
TRBV7-8	TRBJ2-5	12	ASSFSGGMETQY
TRBV24-1	TRBJ1-5	12	ATSLTGGNQPQH
TRBV20-1	TRBJ1-5	10	SASLTGLGQH
TRBV10-3	TRBJ2-1	13	AISGGQGLLNEQF
TRBV7-9	TRBJ1-2	13	ASSSSRQAPYGYT
TRBV2	TRBJ2-7	9	ASISGYEQY
TRBV4-1	TRBJ2-7	12	ASSQDDVSYEQY
TRBV6-1	TRBJ2-5	13	ATQGGYTGEETQY
TRBV6-5	TRBJ2-7	13	ASSYGAQGFYEQY
TRBV10-3	TRBJ2-6	12	AISESGQADVLT
TRBV24-1	TRBJ1-1	11	ATSRQGWTEAF
TRBV7-8	TRBJ2-2	17	ARSQDARLIQGRTGELF
TRBV28	TRBJ1-2	10	ASRRGHYGYT
TRBV5-1	TRBJ2-1	13	ASSLRQASYNEQF
TRBV29-1	TRBJ1-2	12	SVAGQAFLYGYT
TRBV19	TRBJ2-7	12	ASSRPGMVDEQY
TRBV7-9	TRBJ1-2	14	ASSSATDRNNYGYT
TRBV9	TRBJ1-5	12	ASSPGVNNQPQH